This is a list of T cell receptor beta chains from one sample in a study of cytomegalovirus exposure and HLA in healthy donors. The assay was immunoSEQ multiplex PCR, and TCRdb's table has in-frame clones only and misses some. The sample contains roughly 150,000 clones, 64% of which appear only once. The sample taken for sequencing was PBMCs. These receptor sequences come from a woman aged 30 to 39 in good health and CMV-seropositive. Both conserved end residues are part of each CDR3. D genes are given only for firm matches. Clone size is given for some rows only: seen once, a few or many times, or a class if the clone is expanded.

size	V	length	D	J	DNA	CDR3
-	TRBV30	17	TRBD2	TRBJ2-1	TGTGCCTGGAGCAGGCGGTCGACTAGCGGGACTTACAATGAGCAGTTCTTC	CAWSRRSTSGTYNEQFF
-	TRBV2	15	TRBD2	TRBJ2-1	TGTGCCAGCAGTGACGGACTAGCGGGGGGGTATGAGCAGTTCTTC	CASSDGLAGGYEQFF
few	TRBV30	16	TRBD1	TRBJ1-6	TGTGCCTGGAGCGTGACAGGGCCTGGGGGAGGCTCACCCCTCCACTTT	CAWSVTGPGGGSPLHF
-	TRBV2	12	-	TRBJ1-2	TGTGCCATTACAACCCGGGGATATGGCTACACCTTC	CAITTRGYGYTF
-	TRBV7-7	15	-	TRBJ2-5	TGTGCTAGCAGCAAAGTTCCGGGACTTAGGGAGACCCAGTACTTC	CASSKVPGLRETQYF
-	TRBV4-2	15	-	TRBJ1-5	TGTGCCAGCAGCCCCCAGGGAAATAGCAATCAGCCCCAGCATTTT	CASSPQGNSNQPQHF
-	TRBV19	14	TRBD1	TRBJ2-7	TGTGCCAGTAGTTCGACAGGGGGCGGCTACGAGCAGTACTTC	CASSSTGGGYEQYF
few	TRBV7-8	13	-	TRBJ1-2	TGTGCCAGCAGCCCGAGGGCGGTTTATGGCTACACCTTC	CASSPRAVYGYTF
-	TRBV7-6	13	TRBD1	TRBJ1-2	TGTGCCAGCAGCTTAGGACAGGGCACGGGCTACACCTTC	CASSLGQGTGYTF
-	TRBV28	17	-	TRBJ1-1	TGTGCCAGCAGTTCAGCAGCTTCCGGGTCCTTGAACACTGAAGCTTTCTTT	CASSSAASGSLNTEAFF
few	TRBV7-6	15	-	TRBJ2-1	TGTGCCAGCAGCTTGTTGTCTAGCAGATACAATGAGCAGTTCTTC	CASSLLSSRYNEQFF
-	TRBV25-1	14	TRBD1	TRBJ2-7	TGTGCCAGCAGGGGGGTTGGACAGGGCCACGAGCAGTACTTC	CASRGVGQGHEQYF
few	TRBV5-1	16	-	TRBJ2-1	TGCGCCAGCAGCGGCAAGCAGGCGGGCCCTTACAATGAGCAGTTCTTC	CASSGKQAGPYNEQFF
-	TRBV5-1	16	TRBD2	TRBJ2-1	TGCGCCAGCAGCTTCTACCGGACTAGTTCCTACAATGAGCAGTTCTTC	CASSFYRTSSYNEQFF
once	TRBV2	15	TRBD1	TRBJ2-7	TGTGCTAGCAGCCGGGACAGGGGGGAAACCTACGAGCAGTACTTC	CASSRDRGETYEQYF
-	TRBV30	14	-	TRBJ1-6	TGTGCCTGCTTGACAGGATCCTGGGGGTCACCCCTCCACTTT	CACLTGSWGSPLHF
once	TRBV7-2	15	TRBD2	TRBJ2-2	TGTGCCAGCAGCTTAGTAGGGACTAGCAGCGGGGAGCTGTTTTTT	CASSLVGTSSGELFF
-	TRBV6-4	15	TRBD2	TRBJ2-3	TGTGCCAGCAGTGCCTTGACTAGCACGACAGATACGCAGTATTTT	CASSALTSTTDTQYF
-	TRBV11-1	15	TRBD1	TRBJ2-7	TGTGCCAGCAGCTACCGAGACAGGGGGGGAAACGAGCAGTACTTC	CASSYRDRGGNEQYF
-	TRBV15	16	TRBD2	TRBJ2-2	TGTGCCACCAGCATTAATAGCGGGAGAGGAACCGGGGAGCTGTTTTTT	CATSINSGRGTGELFF
-	TRBV5-1	15	TRBD2	TRBJ2-3	TGCGCCAGCAGCTTAACTAGCGGGAGACCAGATACGCAGTATTTT	CASSLTSGRPDTQYF
-	TRBV29-1	15	-	TRBJ1-4	TGCAGCGTTGCCCTAAACGGACAGTCTAATGAAAAACTGTTTTTT	CSVALNGQSNEKLFF
-	TRBV6-4	15	-	TRBJ1-4	TGTGCCAGCAGTGACCTAGGCCCTCGTTGGAGAAAACTGTTTTTT	CASSDLGPRWRKLFF
-	TRBV6-5	14	TRBD2	TRBJ2-7	TGTGCCAGCAGACCCGCTAGCGGGAGCTACGAGCAGTACTTC	CASRPASGSYEQYF
-	TRBV6-5	15	TRBD1	TRBJ1-6	TGTGCCAGCAGTTACGCGACAGGGGCCGGTTCACCCCTCCACTTT	CASSYATGAGSPLHF
few	TRBV13	12	-	TRBJ1-1	TGTGCCAGCAGCTTAGTATCCAGGGAAGCTTTCTTT	CASSLVSREAFF
-	TRBV6-1	15	-	TRBJ2-7	TGTGCCAGCAGTGTACAGACAGGACCCCTCGACGAGCAGTACTTC	CASSVQTGPLDEQYF
-	TRBV4-2	14	-	TRBJ2-2	TGTGCCAGCAGCCAAGATCGGAACACCGGGGAGCTGTTTTTT	CASSQDRNTGELFF
once	TRBV2	15	-	TRBJ1-6	TGTGCCAGCAGTGAACAGGGTGGAGTGATTTCACCCCTCCACTTT	CASSEQGGVISPLHF
once	TRBV2	14	TRBD1	TRBJ1-1	TGTGCCAGCAGTGGTAGACAGGGAGACACTGAAGCTTTCTTT	CASSGRQGDTEAFF
-	TRBV7-2	13	-	TRBJ1-1	TGTGCCAGCAGCTTTATGTTGAACACTGAAGCTTTCTTT	CASSFMLNTEAFF
-	TRBV6-1	11	TRBD1	TRBJ2-1	TGTGCCAGCAGAGGACAGGGGTCGGAGTTCTTC	CASRGQGSEFF
-	TRBV14	14	-	TRBJ1-4	TGTGCCAGCAGCGCCACAGGGTGGGATGAAAAACTGTTTTTT	CASSATGWDEKLFF
-	TRBV2	12	-	TRBJ1-5	TGTGCCAGTCGAGGGGGGGGTCAGCCCCAGCATTTT	CASRGGGQPQHF
-	TRBV2	12	-	TRBJ1-6	TGTGCCAGCAGCGACACAAATTCCCCCCTCCACTTT	CASSDTNSPLHF
many	TRBV21-1	15	-	TRBJ1-3	TGTGCCAGCAGCACTGGGACAGGGGTTGGAAACACCATATATTTT	CASSTGTGVGNTIYF
-	TRBV5-4	17	TRBD1	TRBJ1-1	TGTGCCAGCAGCCCGAAAGGGGACAGGGGGCGAGGGACTGAAGCTTTCTTT	CASSPKGDRGRGTEAFF
-	TRBV28	14	-	TRBJ1-1	TGTGCCAGCAGTTTCTTTGTGGGCAACACTGAAGCTTTCTTT	CASSFFVGNTEAFF
-	TRBV6-1	14	-	TRBJ2-7	TGTGCCAGCAGGGGAGTCGATAGCTCCTACGAGCAGTACTTC	CASRGVDSSYEQYF
-	TRBV18	15	-	TRBJ2-7	TGTGCCAGCTCAACCGGGACATTAAACTCCTACGAGCAGTACTTC	CASSTGTLNSYEQYF
few	TRBV27	16	TRBD1	TRBJ2-7	TGTGCCAGCAGTTTACCACCGGGACAGGGGGCCTACGAGCAGTACTTC	CASSLPPGQGAYEQYF
-	TRBV6-4	13	-	TRBJ1-1	TGTGCCAGCAGTGTCCAGGCGAACACTGAAGCTTTCTTT	CASSVQANTEAFF
-	TRBV18	14	-	TRBJ2-7	TGTGCCAGCTCACCACCGGCGGGTGCCTACGAGCAGTACTTC	CASSPPAGAYEQYF
-	TRBV10-3	17	TRBD1	TRBJ1-1	TGTGCCATCAGTCCGGGACAGGGGGCTGGTTGGAACACTGAAGCTTTCTTT	CAISPGQGAGWNTEAFF
-	TRBV5-1	16	-	TRBJ2-1	TGCGCCAGCAAGTTAGGTAGCGACGTCATTTGGAATGAGCAGTTCTTC	CASKLGSDVIWNEQFF
few	TRBV5-5	16	-	TRBJ2-1	TGTGCCAGCAGCAATCGCGCAGGGGATTTTTACAATGAGCAGTTCTTC	CASSNRAGDFYNEQFF
-	TRBV15	14	TRBD1	TRBJ2-7	TGTGCCACCAGCAGGACGGGACAGCCCTACGAGCAGTACTTC	CATSRTGQPYEQYF
-	TRBV23-1	14	-	TRBJ2-3	TGCGCCTCCCTCCAGACTATTTTACGAGATACGCAGTATTTT	CASLQTILRDTQYF